These T cell receptor beta chains were read from a single sample in a study of blood T cell repertoires in COVID-19. Repertoires were generated with immunoSEQ multiplex PCR, while TCRdb's copy carries only in-frame clones and drops some. This repertoire shows about 11,000 clones, 90% found once; its top ten account for over 9.5%. Source material: peripheral blood. All receptors derive from a human donor in a cohort sampled during active COVID-19. Both conserved end residues are part of each CDR3. D genes are given only for firm matches. The listing skips clone size in some rows; elsewhere it reads once, few, many or a size class.

clone_size: -; j_call: TRBJ1-2; v_call: TRBV6-2/TRBV6-3; d_call: TRBD1; cdr3_aa: CASSYSDRASYGYTF; cdr3_nt: TGTGCCAGCAGTTACTCGGACAGGGCCTCCTATGGCTACACCTTC
clone_size: -; j_call: TRBJ2-1; v_call: TRBV7-9; d_call: TRBD1; cdr3_aa: CASSPTQGAVEQFF; cdr3_nt: TGTGCCAGCAGTCCTACACAGGGGGCAGTTGAGCAGTTCTTC
clone_size: -; j_call: TRBJ2-4; v_call: TRBV4-2; d_call: TRBD1; cdr3_aa: CASSQDIGGQGSGDIQYF; cdr3_nt: TGTGCCAGCAGCCAAGATATAGGGGGACAGGGGAGTGGAGACATTCAGTACTTC
clone_size: -; j_call: TRBJ2-1; v_call: TRBV4-1; d_call: -; cdr3_aa: CASREIGQRYNEQFF; cdr3_nt: TGCGCCAGCAGAGAGATAGGACAGCGATACAATGAGCAGTTCTTC
clone_size: -; j_call: TRBJ1-1; v_call: TRBV5-1; d_call: TRBD1; cdr3_aa: CASSTDREITEAFF; cdr3_nt: TGCGCCAGCAGCACAGACAGGGAGATAACTGAAGCTTTCTTT
clone_size: -; j_call: TRBJ1-2; v_call: TRBV19; d_call: -; cdr3_aa: CASSIVPDSYHGYTF; cdr3_nt: TGTGCCAGTAGTATAGTCCCCGACAGTTACCATGGCTACACCTTC
clone_size: -; j_call: TRBJ2-6; v_call: TRBV6-2/TRBV6-3; d_call: -; cdr3_aa: CASSSLPPGSGANVLTF; cdr3_nt: TGTGCCAGCAGTTCGCTCCCCCCCGGCTCTGGGGCCAACGTCCTGACTTTC
clone_size: -; j_call: TRBJ2-3; v_call: TRBV6-6; d_call: TRBD1; cdr3_aa: CASRGQGTLSDTQYF; cdr3_nt: TGTGCCAGCAGGGGACAGGGGACCTTGTCAGATACGCAGTATTTT
clone_size: -; j_call: TRBJ1-4; v_call: TRBV18; d_call: -; cdr3_aa: CASSPQSGQAGEKLFF; cdr3_nt: TGTGCCAGCTCACCACAAAGTGGGCAGGCTGGTGAAAAACTGTTTTTT
clone_size: few; j_call: TRBJ2-3; v_call: TRBV24-1; d_call: -; cdr3_aa: CATSRGDTQYF; cdr3_nt: TGTGCCACCAGCCGAGGGGATACGCAGTATTTT
clone_size: -; j_call: TRBJ1-2; v_call: TRBV19; d_call: TRBD1; cdr3_aa: CASGRGSYGYTF; cdr3_nt: TGTGCCAGTGGCAGGGGGAGCTATGGCTACACCTTC
clone_size: -; j_call: TRBJ2-7; v_call: TRBV30; d_call: TRBD1; cdr3_aa: CAWRTGQGITHEQYF; cdr3_nt: TGTGCCTGGAGGACGGGACAGGGGATAACTCACGAGCAGTACTTC
clone_size: -; j_call: TRBJ2-5; v_call: TRBV7-3; d_call: TRBD2; cdr3_aa: CASSLGLWRGGEETQYF; cdr3_nt: TGTGCCAGCAGCTTAGGCCTCTGGCGGGGGGGCGAGGAGACCCAGTACTTC
clone_size: -; j_call: TRBJ1-5; v_call: TRBV2; d_call: -; cdr3_aa: CASRRDLSNQPQHF; cdr3_nt: TGTGCCAGCAGAAGGGACTTAAGCAATCAGCCCCAGCATTTT
clone_size: -; j_call: TRBJ1-6; v_call: TRBV10-2; d_call: -; cdr3_aa: CASGPSGSPLHF; cdr3_nt: TGCGCCAGCGGTCCTAGTGGTTCACCCCTCCACTTT
clone_size: -; j_call: TRBJ2-5; v_call: TRBV5-6; d_call: TRBD1; cdr3_aa: CASSRQGQETQYF; cdr3_nt: TGTGCCAGCAGCCGACAGGGCCAAGAGACCCAGTACTTC
clone_size: -; j_call: TRBJ1-2; v_call: TRBV10-2; d_call: -; cdr3_aa: CASSGRAVEGNGYTF; cdr3_nt: TGCGCCAGCAGTGGGAGGGCGGTTGAGGGGAATGGCTACACCTTC
clone_size: -; j_call: TRBJ2-3; v_call: TRBV29-1; d_call: TRBD2; cdr3_aa: CSVLHPAGGDTQYF; cdr3_nt: TGCAGCGTTCTACACCCAGCGGGAGGAGATACGCAGTATTTT
clone_size: -; j_call: TRBJ1-2; v_call: TRBV9; d_call: -; cdr3_aa: CASSVGGTSNYGYTF; cdr3_nt: TGTGCCAGCAGCGTAGGCGGGACTTCAAACTATGGCTACACCTTC
clone_size: -; j_call: TRBJ2-7; v_call: TRBV18; d_call: TRBD1; cdr3_aa: CASSLQADRGRYEQYF; cdr3_nt: TGTGCCAGCTCCCTACAGGCGGACAGGGGGAGGTACGAGCAGTACTTC
clone_size: -; j_call: TRBJ1-1; v_call: TRBV5-1; d_call: -; cdr3_aa: CASSLDPGADTEAFF; cdr3_nt: TGCGCCAGCAGCTTGGACCCAGGGGCGGACACTGAAGCTTTCTTT
clone_size: -; j_call: TRBJ2-3; v_call: TRBV29-1; d_call: -; cdr3_aa: CSGVTDTQYF; cdr3_nt: TGCAGCGGCGTCACAGATACGCAGTATTTT
clone_size: -; j_call: TRBJ2-1; v_call: TRBV9; d_call: TRBD2; cdr3_aa: CASSVAGGPREQFF; cdr3_nt: TGTGCCAGCAGCGTAGCGGGGGGGCCTCGTGAGCAGTTCTTC